The 7 T cell receptor beta chains reported below all come from one sample, sequenced in a study of T cell changes during pregnancy in multiple sclerosis (dated by TCRdb to the late 2010s). The method behind the library was the immunoSEQ multiplex PCR assay. Here the immuneACCESS table is served through TCRdb, limited to in-frame sequences with V and J called. Missing clones are a known gap in these copies; in checked studies unresolved V genes cover under half, and the rest lacks a known reason. This sample holds tens of thousands of clones; roughly 92% were observed only once. Around 2% of the sample is held by the ten biggest clonotypes. Sequencing used peripheral blood, obtained in the second trimester of pregnancy. The receptors were gathered from a female donor with multiple sclerosis, enrolled in a pregnancy study.

The chain combines TRBV14 with TRBJ2-1; a possible D gene is TRBD1 (5 bases). From germline, CDR1 is SGHDN and CDR2 FVKESK. The CDR3 spans 13 residues. V was cut by 4 bases and J by 7 bases, with 11 bases left in between. CDR3 amino acids: CASSPPGWNEQFF. CDR3 coding DNA: TGTGCCAGCAGCCCTCCAGGGTGGAATGAGCAGTTCTTC.

The rearrangement uses TRBV28 and TRBJ2-3; perhaps TRBD2 as D (6 bases). This CDR3 contains 15 residues. In germline, CDR1 is MDHEN, CDR2 SYDVKM. V gave up 3 bases and J gave up 0 bases, with 10 bases separating them. CDR3 amino acids: CASSLGGISTDTQYF. In DNA form, the CDR3 reads TGTGCCAGCAGTTTGGGCGGGATCAGCACAGATACGCAGTATTTT.

The chain combines TRBV2 with TRBJ1-1; the D is unclear. Trimming stripped 7 bases from V and 0 bases from J, with 6 bases between. The germline V gene has CDR1 SNHLY and CDR2 FYNNEI. The CDR3 loop spans 12 amino acids. CDR3 sequence (DNA): TGTGCCAGCACGAGCATGAACACTGAAGCTTTCTTT. As protein: CASTSMNTEAFF. The whole variable domain, filled in from reference TRBV2 and TRBJ1-1, reads EPEVTQTPSHQVTQMGQEVILRCVPISNHLYFYWYRQILGQKVEFLVSFYNNEISEKSEIFDDQFSVERPDGSNFTLKIRSTKLEDSAMYFCASTSMNTEAFFGQGTRLTVV.

The chain has TRBV7-2 and TRBJ2-7, with TRBD2 as a possible D gene (5 bases). This CDR3 contains 16 residues. Germline CDR1 is SGHTA and CDR2 is FQGNSA. The V end was cut by 1 base, the J end by 0 bases, with 13 bases between. As DNA, the CDR3 is TGTGCCAGCAGCTTAGTAGCCGGACTGGACTCCTACGAGCAGTACTTC. This translates into CASSLVAGLDSYEQYF. The whole variable domain, filled in from reference TRBV7-2 and TRBJ2-7, reads GAGVSQSPSNKVTEKGKDVELRCDPISGHTALYWYRQSLGQGLEFLIYFQGNSAPDKSGLPSDRFSAERTGGSVSTLTIQRTQQEDSAVYLCASSLVAGLDSYEQYFGPGTRLTVT.

The CDR3 DNA reads as TGTGCCAGCTCACCACAGGAGTACGGGAGAGGAGCAGATACGCAGTATTTT. Translating gives CASSPQEYGRGADTQYF. The chain combines TRBV18 with TRBJ2-3, with D perhaps TRBD2 (6 bases). The CDR3 has 17 amino acids. Deletions cut 1 base from V and 4 bases from J, with 18 bases between. CDR1 is KGHSH, CDR2 LQKENI, per germline.

The chain employs TRBV13 and TRBJ2-5, with 12 bases lining up with TRBD2. V gave up 6 bases and J gave up 7 bases; unmatched junction bases: 12. The CDR3 has 16 amino acids. The germline V gene encodes CDR1 PRHDT and CDR2 FYEKMQ (reference sequence). CDR3 nucleotides: TGTGCCAGCAGTCCACTAGCGGGGGGCTTCAAAGGGACCCAGTACTTC. This encodes CASSPLAGGFKGTQYF. The complete variable domain, with remaining parts taken from reference TRBV13 and TRBJ2-5, reads AAGVIQSPRHLIKEKRETATLKCYPIPRHDTVYWYQQGPGQDPQFLISFYEKMQSDKGSIPDRFSAQQFSDYHSELNMSSLELGDSALYFCASSPLAGGFKGTQYFGPGTRLLVL.

V is TRBV4-3 and J is TRBJ2-3; TRBD2 might be the D (6 bases). CDR1 is LGHNA, CDR2 YSLEER, per germline. V lost 0 bases to trimming and J lost 4 bases, with 17 bases between them. This CDR3 region has 17 residues. CDR3 sequence (DNA): TGCGCCAGCAGCCAAGATCTCGCTAGCGTCGGCGCAGATACGCAGTATTTT. As protein: CASSQDLASVGADTQYF.